What follows are 19 T cell receptor beta chains derived from one specimen sequenced in a study of blood T cell repertoires in COVID-19. Libraries were prepared by immunoSEQ multiplex PCR; TCRdb keeps only in-frame clonotypes and omits some of them. The sample has about 110,000 clones, approximately 87% seen once. What was sequenced was peripheral blood. The receptors shown here come from a woman aged 55-75 years with acute or convalescent COVID-19.

In nucleotides, the CDR3 is TGTGCCAGCAGCGCTCGACAGGGGAATGGCGAGCAGTACTTC. It codes for CASSARQGNGEQYF. This chain joins TRBV7-6 and TRBJ2-7, with 8 bases fitting TRBD1. This CDR3 is 14 amino acids long. Germline trimming cut 5 bases from V and 6 bases from J; bases unmatched to any gene: 9. CDR1 is SGHVS and CDR2 is FNYEAQ in the germline V gene. The full variable domain, rest sourced from reference TRBV7-6 and TRBJ2-7, is GAGVSQSPRYKVTKRGQDVALRCDPISGHVSLYWYRQALGQGPEFLTYFNYEAQQDKSGLPNDRFSAERPEGSISTLTIQRTEQRDSAMYRCASSARQGNGEQYFGPGTRLTVT.

The rearrangement joins TRBV23-1 to TRBJ2-1, with TRBD1 matching 9 bases. TRBV23-1 counts as an open reading frame of uncertain function. The CDR3 length is 17 residues. The trim removed 6 bases at V and 8 bases at J, leaving 17 bases unmatched. CDR3 amino acids: CASSPIDDRGEGDEQFF. The CDR3, as DNA: TGCGCCAGCAGCCCTATTGATGACAGGGGGGAGGGAGATGAGCAGTTCTTC.

This chain connects TRBV30 to TRBJ1-4; 7 bases match TRBD1. Germline V gene lookup returns CDR1 GTSNPN and CDR2 SVGIG (reference sequence). Trimming at V came to 5 bases and at J to 7 bases, leaving 13 bases not matched to a gene. The CDR3 is 15 amino acids. CDR3 in DNA: TGTGCCTGGGGTCCCCCTGGGGGACAGATTGAAAAACTGTTTTTT. Translation: CAWGPPGGQIEKLFF.

This clone was counted many times. The CDR3 DNA reads as TGTGCCAGTAGTATAGATCTATCAGGGACAGGGGCTGGCAATCAGCCCCAGCATTTT. Its protein is CASSIDLSGTGAGNQPQHF. The chain has TRBV19 and TRBJ1-5; 10 bases match TRBD1. The CDR3 has 19 amino acids. The V and J ends lost 0 bases and 2 bases, in that order; junction bases with no gene match: 10. Germline CDR1 and CDR2: LNHDA and SQIVND (reference sequence).

This chain links TRBV6-4 with TRBJ1-6; D remains unclear. The CDR3 runs 13 residues. CDR1 is MRHNA and CDR2 is SNTAGT in the germline V gene. The V and J ends lost 1 base and 14 bases respectively, with 12 bases between them. CDR3 nucleotide sequence: TGTGCCAGCAGTGACTGGCAGGAGGAGGCCCTCCACTTT. Translated, it gives CASSDWQEEALHF.

The chain combines TRBV24-1 with TRBJ1-5; 7 nucleotides line up with TRBD1. V was pared by 4 bases and J by 4 bases, with 9 bases of the junction left unmatched. The CDR3 spans 16 residues. Germline values: CDR1 KGHDR, CDR2 SFDVKD. Here the CDR3 DNA reads TGTGCCACCAGTGACCCGACCGGGACAGATAATCAGCCCCAGCATTTT. Protein: CATSDPTGTDNQPQHF.

The V gene is TRBV29-1, the J gene TRBJ2-5, with 7 positions matching TRBD2. The CDR3 runs to 14 residues. Germline lookup yields CDR1 SQVTM and CDR2 ANQGSEA. V gave up 5 bases and J gave up 5 bases; unmatched junction bases: 11. CDR3 residues: CSVRMRGKGETQYF. In DNA, the CDR3 is TGCAGCGTTCGTATGCGGGGGAAAGGGGAGACCCAGTACTTC.

The chain uses TRBV27 and TRBJ1-1, with D possibly matching TRBD1 (5 bases). The CDR3 length is 14 residues. V shed 0 bases and J shed 11 bases, with 16 bases lying between them. CDR1 and CDR2 (germline): MNHEY, SMNVEV (reference sequence). The CDR3: CASSLSEGPYEAFF. CDR3 nucleotide sequence: TGTGCCAGCAGTTTATCGGAGGGACCTTATGAGGCTTTCTTT.

The chain joins TRBV7-9 to TRBJ1-1; tentative D call: TRBD1 (6 bases). The CDR3 is made up of 15 amino acids. V was trimmed by 6 bases and J by 5 bases, leaving 19 bases between them. The germline V gene encodes CDR1 SEHNR and CDR2 FQNEAQ (reference sequence). The CDR3 DNA is TGTGCCAGCAGTTATTTAACAGGGACAAAGACTGAAGCTTTCTTT. This gives the protein CASSYLTGTKTEAFF.

The chain is built from TRBV4-3 and TRBJ1-2; TRBD1 aligns across 7 bases. The CDR3 is made up of 15 amino acids. Germline lookup yields CDR1 LGHNA and CDR2 YSLEER. Trimming cost V 0 bases and J 4 bases; bases outside gene matches: 5. The CDR3 reads CASSQDGQASYGYTF. CDR3 nucleotides: TGCGCCAGCAGCCAAGATGGACAGGCATCCTATGGCTACACCTTC.

V and J are TRBV27 and TRBJ1-6; D is undetermined. There are 17 residues in the CDR3. Between the trimmed V and J ends, which lost 5 bases and 8 bases, there was a span of 22 bases. Germline V CDR1 and CDR2: MNHEY, SMNVEV (reference sequence). The DNA of the CDR3 is TGTGCCAGCAGTCCCTACAGAGAGTCAGGCTTTGATTCACCCCTCCACTTT. It is translated as CASSPYRESGFDSPLHF.

J is TRBJ2-1 and V is TRBV11-2; 16 positions agree with TRBD2. CDR1 is SGHAT and CDR2 is FQNNGV in the germline V gene. The CDR3 sequence is 19 residues long. The junction had 16 bases not matched to a gene; V was cut back by 5 bases and J by 9 bases. Here the CDR3 reads CASSPSMGLAGGPRSEQFF. CDR3 sequence (DNA): TGTGCCAGCAGCCCATCCATGGGACTAGCGGGAGGGCCGAGGAGTGAGCAGTTCTTC. Together with reference TRBV11-2 and TRBJ2-1, the CDR3 gives the full variable domain: EAGVAQSPRYKIIEKRQSVAFWCNPISGHATLYWYQQILGQGPKLLIQFQNNGVVDDSQLPKDRFSAERLKGVDSTLKIQPAKLEDSAVYLCASSPSMGLAGGPRSEQFFGPGTRLTVL.

J is TRBJ2-7 and V is TRBV7-9; D is unclear. The germline CDR1 and CDR2 sequences are SEHNR and FQNEAQ (reference sequence). This CDR3 has 12 residues. V lost 8 bases and J 4 bases, leaving 12 bases between the germline ends. Here the CDR3 reads CASAIQAYEQYF. The CDR3 nucleotides are TGTGCCAGCGCGATTCAGGCTTACGAGCAGTACTTC. Looking up the rest from reference TRBV7-9 and TRBJ2-7 gives the full variable domain: DTGVSQNPRHKITKRGQNVTFRCDPISEHNRLYWYRQTLGQGPEFLTYFQNEAQLEKSRLLSDRFSAERPKGSFSTLEIQRTEQGDSAMYLCASAIQAYEQYFGPGTRLTVT.

The CDR3 spells CASSYGDRMNTEAFF. CDR3 nucleotide sequence: TGTGCCAGCAGTTACGGGGACAGAATGAACACTGAAGCTTTCTTT. The rearrangement uses TRBV6-2 or TRBV6-3 and TRBJ1-1; TRBD1 matches at 7 bases. In germline, CDR1 is MNHEY, CDR2 SVGEGT. This CDR3 comprises 15 residues. V gave up 2 bases and J gave up 0 bases; unmatched junction bases: 3.

The gene calls are TRBV29-1 and TRBJ1-3; D unresolved. The CDR3 spans 11 residues. V was cut by 7 bases and J by 0 bases, with 4 bases left in between. Germline V gives CDR1 SQVTM, CDR2 ANQGSEA. In DNA, the CDR3 is TGCAGCGCCTACTCTGGAAACACCATATATTTT. Amino acids: CSAYSGNTIYF. The full variable domain, rest sourced from reference TRBV29-1 and TRBJ1-3, is SAVISQKPSRDICQRGTSLTIQCQVDSQVTMMFWYRQQPGQSLTLIATANQGSEATYESGFVIDKFPISRPNLTFSTLTVSNMSPEDSSIYLCSAYSGNTIYFGEGSWLTVV.

This chain links TRBV28 with TRBJ2-7, with D possibly TRBD2 on 6 matching bases. Per germline, CDR1 MDHEN and CDR2 SYDVKM. The CDR3 is 12 residues long. The V and J ends lost 2 bases and 9 bases respectively, with 11 bases between them. CDR3 sequence: CASSLPLGGQYF. In DNA, the CDR3 is TGTGCCAGCAGTTTACCCCTGGGAGGGCAGTACTTC.

This chain joins TRBV5-5 and TRBJ1-2, with D unclear. CDR3 size: 13 residues. The germline gives CDR1 SGHKS, CDR2 YYEKEE (reference sequence). Trimming left V 4 bases short and J 4 bases short, with 11 bases between. CDR3 protein: CASSTGKSYGYTF. Here the CDR3 DNA reads TGTGCCAGCAGCACCGGGAAATCCTATGGCTACACCTTC.

The chain has TRBV12-3 or TRBV12-4 and TRBJ2-5, with D possibly TRBD2 on 5 matching bases. The V and J ends lost 8 bases and 5 bases respectively, with 15 bases between them. This CDR3 region has 13 residues. CDR3 loop: CASGNNWEETQYF. CDR3 sequence (DNA): TGTGCCAGCGGAAACAACTGGGAGGAGACCCAGTACTTC.

CDR3 sequence: CASSPQEGNEQFF. CDR3 DNA: TGTGCCAGCTCACCGCAGGAGGGTAATGAGCAGTTCTTC. This chain connects TRBV18 to TRBJ2-1, with D tentatively TRBD2 (6 bases). The CDR3 has 13 amino acids. V gave up 3 bases and J gave up 7 bases, with 10 bases separating them. Germline CDR1 is KGHSH and CDR2 is LQKENI.